This T cell receptor (beta chain) was captured by sequencing in a study of blood T cell repertoires in COVID-19. Study summary: Some COVID-19 samples were acute and others convalescent; all came from the United States, Italy and Spain.

Original data processing: The assay estimated nucleated cells by amplifying reference gene primers. The method was immunoSEQ multiplex PCR; TCRdb's version includes in-frame clones alone and lacks a portion of them. The DNA gave D and trimming, while V, J and clone size come from that table. The table shows roughly 150,000 clones, with around 82% occurring only once. This CDR3 has 16 amino acids. Germline V lookup: CDR1 SGHAT, CDR2 FQNNGV. Trimming removed 4 bases at V and 3 bases at J, with 16 bases between. This clone appeared once. The sequence was collected from an older man with active or convalescent COVID-19. V usage is TRBV11-2 and J usage is TRBJ2-1, with D tentatively TRBD1 (5 bases). Sequencing was carried out using peripheral blood. The CDR3 spells CASSYPSRGGYNEQFF. The CDR3 region has the DNA TGTGCCAGCAGCTACCCCTCTAGGGGCGGCTACAATGAGCAGTTCTTC.